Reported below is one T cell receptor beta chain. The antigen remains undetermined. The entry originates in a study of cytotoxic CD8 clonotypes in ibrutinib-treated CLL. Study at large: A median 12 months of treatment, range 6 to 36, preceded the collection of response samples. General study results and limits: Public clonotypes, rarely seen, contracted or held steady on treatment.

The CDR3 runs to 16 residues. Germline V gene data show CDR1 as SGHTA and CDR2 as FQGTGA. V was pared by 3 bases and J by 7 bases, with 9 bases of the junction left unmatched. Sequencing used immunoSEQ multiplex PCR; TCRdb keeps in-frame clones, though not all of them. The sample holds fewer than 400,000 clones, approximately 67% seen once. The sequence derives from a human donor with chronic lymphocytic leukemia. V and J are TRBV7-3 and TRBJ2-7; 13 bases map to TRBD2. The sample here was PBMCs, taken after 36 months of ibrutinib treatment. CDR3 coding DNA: TGTGCCAGCAGCTTTACGCTACCGGGACTAGCGGGGGAGCAGTACTTC. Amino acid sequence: CASSFTLPGLAGEQYF.